The present TCR beta chain was sequenced within a study of blood T cell repertoires in COVID-19. Study-level information: Sites in the United States, Italy and Spain provided acute and convalescent COVID-19 samples. The analysed material was cDNA or gDNA that came from T cells, B-cell-depleted T cells, or PBMCs.

A Seattle source enrolled patients during active infection and followed them longitudinally. Measured with immunoSEQ multiplex PCR; TCRdb has only the in-frame clones, and not every one. The sample includes about 500,000 clones, about 91% seen only once; the top ten take roughly 1%. The V end lost 4 bases, the J end lost 0 bases, and 13 bases lay between the germline ends. The CDR3 loop spans 15 amino acids. Germline V gives CDR1 SGHKS, CDR2 YYEKEE (reference sequence). Sequencing input: peripheral blood. This chain links TRBV5-5 with TRBJ1-1, with D perhaps TRBD1 (6 bases). The origin of this receptor is a man in his late teens or twenties with COVID-19, enrolled during active disease. The CDR3 here is CASSGQTEVNTEAFF. The DNA for the CDR3 is TGTGCCAGCAGCGGACAGACAGAGGTGAACACTGAAGCTTTCTTT.